Below are 28 T cell receptor beta chains sequenced from a single sample in a study of blood T cell repertoires in COVID-19. Repertoires were generated with immunoSEQ multiplex PCR, while TCRdb's copy carries only in-frame clones and drops some. The sample lists fewer than 100,000 clones, about 87% occurring once. The sequencing input was peripheral blood. The receptors derive from a human donor in a cohort sampled during active COVID-19.

The V and J genes are TRBV19 and TRBJ2-1; 9 positions match TRBD1. This CDR3 region has 14 residues. The germline V gene has CDR1 LNHDA and CDR2 SQIVND (reference sequence). Unmatched junction bases numbered 10, after V lost 6 bases and J lost 10 bases. For the CDR3, the DNA is TGTGCCAGTAGGAAGACAGGGGGGAAGCTGGAGCAGTTCTTC. Translated: CASRKTGGKLEQFF.

The CDR3 DNA follows: TGTGCCAGTAGTATTCTAGCGGGGGGCCGGGGCCAAGAGACCCAGTACTTC. This sequence encodes CASSILAGGRGQETQYF. V usage is TRBV19 and J usage is TRBJ2-5; 11 nucleotides match TRBD2. Germline CDR1 and CDR2: LNHDA and SQIVND (reference sequence). The V and J ends lost 3 bases and 1 base, in that order; junction bases with no gene match: 7. The CDR3 contains 17 residues.

The chain couples TRBV7-9 to TRBJ2-1; 13 bases fit TRBD2. Germline V CDR1 and CDR2: SEHNR, FQNEAQ (reference sequence). The CDR3 covers 17 residues. The V segment lost 2 bases and the J segment 8 bases; nucleotides outside the gene matches: 9. The DNA of the CDR3 is TGTGCCAGCAGCTTAATGCCGGGACTAGCGGGGTTAGATGAGCAGTTCTTC. It yields the protein CASSLMPGLAGLDEQFF. Complete variable domain (other parts from reference TRBV7-9 and TRBJ2-1): DTGVSQNPRHKITKRGQNVTFRCDPISEHNRLYWYRQTLGQGPEFLTYFQNEAQLEKSRLLSDRFSAERPKGSFSTLEIQRTEQGDSAMYLCASSLMPGLAGLDEQFFGPGTRLTVL.

CDR3 sequence (DNA): TGTGCCAGTAGTAGTCAGACAGGGTTTCCCGGGGAGCTGTTTTTT. As protein: CASSSQTGFPGELFF. The rearrangement links TRBV19 to TRBJ2-2; 7 nucleotides match TRBD1. Germline CDR1 reads LNHDA; CDR2 reads SQIVND (reference sequence). The CDR3 runs to 15 residues. Losses at the gene ends were 4 bases for V and 6 bases for J; bases not matched to a gene: 8. Looking up the rest from reference TRBV19 and TRBJ2-2 gives the full variable domain: DGGITQSPKYLFRKEGQNVTLSCEQNLNHDAMYWYRQDPGQGLRLIYYSQIVNDFQKGDIAEGYSVSREKKESFPLTVTSAQKNPTAFYLCASSSQTGFPGELFFGEGSRLTVL.

This sequence joins TRBV7-8 and TRBJ2-3; D might be TRBD1 (6 bases). Germline CDR1 reads SGHVS; CDR2 reads FQNEAQ. The CDR3 is 12 residues long. V lost 5 bases to trimming and J lost 9 bases, with 12 bases between them. CDR3 bases: TGTGCCAGCAGCACCCGGGACATAACGCAGTATTTT. This sequence encodes CASSTRDITQYF.

V usage is TRBV27 and J usage is TRBJ1-1; D is unclear. The germline gives CDR1 MNHEY, CDR2 SMNVEV (reference sequence). V was clipped by 4 bases and J by 0 bases, with 9 bases between them. This CDR3 contains 14 residues. The CDR3 reads CASSYTTMNTEAFF. CDR3 coding DNA: TGTGCCAGCAGTTACACCACTATGAACACTGAAGCTTTCTTT.

This chain connects TRBV30 to TRBJ1-1; TRBD1 matches 8 bases. V lost 2 bases and J lost 5; bases outside the gene matches: 4. From germline, CDR1 is GTSNPN and CDR2 SVGIG (reference sequence). The CDR3 has 13 residues. The CDR3: CAWSKQGGTEAFF. CDR3 nucleotide sequence: TGTGCCTGGAGTAAACAGGGGGGTACTGAAGCTTTCTTT.

The V call is TRBV28, the J call TRBJ1-2; 9 bases align to TRBD1. The ends lost 6 bases at V and 7 bases at J; junction bases unmatched: 12. CDR3 length equals 15 residues. Germline V CDR1 and CDR2: MDHEN, SYDVKM. The CDR3 coding sequence is TGTGCCAGCAGGGTAGTCGGGACAGGGACCCTTGGCTACACCTTC. Amino acid sequence: CASRVVGTGTLGYTF.

The gene calls are TRBV9 and TRBJ2-2; the match to TRBD1 covers 10 bases. The germline V gene encodes CDR1 SGDLS and CDR2 YYNGEE. The CDR3 has 16 amino acids. With V trimmed by 3 bases and J by 5 bases, 7 bases remained unmatched. CDR3 bases: TGTGCCAGCAGCGCTCCAAAGGACAGGGGGACCGGGGAGCTGTTTTTT. Protein: CASSAPKDRGTGELFF.

The chain couples TRBV27 to TRBJ1-1, with D perhaps matching TRBD1 (5 bases). In germline, CDR1 is MNHEY, CDR2 SMNVEV (reference sequence). The CDR3 loop spans 14 amino acids. Trimming pared 6 bases from V and 6 bases from J, leaving 17 bases between. Here the CDR3 DNA reads TGTGCCAGCAGCCGTCGGGACTTCTTTCCTGAAGCTTTCTTT. It translates to CASSRRDFFPEAFF.

V usage is TRBV7-8 and J usage is TRBJ1-2, with D maybe TRBD1 (5 bases). The CDR3 has 16 amino acids. CDR1 SGHVS and CDR2 FQNEAQ come from the germline V gene. The ends were cut back, 6 bases at V and 2 bases at J, with 19 bases in the middle. The CDR3 region has the DNA TGTGCCAGCAGTCCTTCAGGGACTCCACTCAACTATGGCTACACCTTC. It is translated as CASSPSGTPLNYGYTF.

The chain carries TRBV19 and TRBJ2-1; 9 bases agree with TRBD2. Germline lookup yields CDR1 LNHDA and CDR2 SQIVND (reference sequence). V gave up 4 bases and J gave up 14 bases; unmatched junction bases: 9. The CDR3 length is 13 residues. In nucleotides, the CDR3 is TGTGCCAGTAGTACGGGGCCGGGACTAGCAGAGTTCTTC. This sequence encodes CASSTGPGLAEFF.

The chain joins TRBV7-2 to TRBJ1-5; a possible D gene is TRBD1 (6 bases). The V end was cut by 5 bases, the J end by 7 bases, with 15 bases between. The CDR3 has 14 amino acids. Germline V gives CDR1 SGHTA, CDR2 FQGNSA. CDR3 sequence reads: CASSPRGSQQPQHF. In DNA, the CDR3 is TGTGCCAGCAGCCCTAGGGGGTCTCAGCAGCCCCAGCATTTT.

The chain uses TRBV7-9 and TRBJ2-1; 9 nucleotides agree with TRBD1. The V segment lost 5 bases and the J segment 7 bases; nucleotides outside the gene matches: 9. This CDR3 spans 15 amino acids. Germline V CDR1 and CDR2: SEHNR, FQNEAQ (reference sequence). The CDR3: CASSLWDRDTNEQFF. CDR3 DNA: TGTGCCAGCAGCCTATGGGACAGGGACACGAATGAGCAGTTCTTC.

This chain connects TRBV5-1 to TRBJ2-3; TRBD1 agrees at 9 bases. Germline CDR1 and CDR2: SGHRS and YFSETQ. V shed 7 bases, J shed 2 bases, and the junction held 2 bases outside the gene matches. CDR3 size: 13 residues. The CDR3 is CASGTGNTDTQYF. CDR3 in DNA: TGCGCCAGCGGGACAGGGAACACAGATACGCAGTATTTT.

The gene calls are TRBV19 and TRBJ1-6, with D tentatively TRBD1 (5 bases). The germline CDR1 and CDR2 sequences are LNHDA and SQIVND (reference sequence). Trimming left V 1 base short and J 8 bases short, with 6 bases between. The CDR3 contains 13 residues. The CDR3: CASSIVTDSPLHF. The CDR3 DNA sequence: TGTGCCAGTAGTATAGTGACAGATTCACCCCTCCACTTT.

This chain's CDR3 is CASSQLTSGGNEQFF. The DNA for the CDR3 is TGTGCCAGCAGCCAACTGACTAGCGGAGGCAATGAGCAGTTCTTC. V is TRBV4-2 and J is TRBJ2-1, with TRBD2 identical over 9 bases. The CDR3 covers 15 residues. Germline CDR1 and CDR2: LGHNA and YNFKEQ. The ends lost 2 bases at V and 6 bases at J; junction bases unmatched: 5.

CDR3 DNA sequence: TGCGCCAGCAGCCAAGTGCCAGGGGTTAACTATGGCTACACCTTC. Protein product: CASSQVPGVNYGYTF. V gene TRBV4-1 combines with J gene TRBJ1-2; tentative D call: TRBD1 (6 bases). The CDR3 is 15 amino acids. CDR1 MGHRA and CDR2 YSYEKL come from the germline V gene. Trimming took off 1 base at V and 1 base at J, with 10 bases between the two ends.

This clone was seen once. The rearrangement joins TRBV6-1 to TRBJ2-7, with 7 bases fitting TRBD2. The CDR3 is 16 amino acids. CDR1 is MNHNS, CDR2 SASEGT, per germline. After removal of 3 bases from V and 2 bases from J, the junction contained 10 bases not matched to a gene. CDR3 DNA sequence: TGTGCCAGCAGTGACCCGGGGGGATTGGCCCCCTACGAGCAGTACTTC. This gives the protein CASSDPGGLAPYEQYF.

The rearrangement links TRBV18 to TRBJ1-4, with D perhaps matching TRBD1 (5 bases). Trimming took 0 bases from V and 2 from J, leaving 7 bases between them. The length of the CDR3 is 15 residues. CDR1 KGHSH and CDR2 LQKENI come from the germline V gene. The CDR3 bases are TGTGCCAGCTCACCACCGGGGGGGACTAATGAAAAACTGTTTTTT. Protein product: CASSPPGGTNEKLFF.

The rearrangement joins TRBV2 to TRBJ2-1; 10 positions agree with TRBD1. CDR1 is SNHLY and CDR2 is FYNNEI in the germline V gene. Unmatched junction bases numbered 11, after V lost 9 bases and J lost 0 bases. The length of the CDR3 is 17 residues. The CDR3 loop is CARTGGDGAISYNEQFF. The CDR3 nucleotides read TGTGCCAGGACAGGGGGCGACGGAGCCATCTCCTACAATGAGCAGTTCTTC.

The rearrangement uses TRBV2 and TRBJ1-1; possibly TRBD1 for D (6 bases). CDR1 SNHLY and CDR2 FYNNEI come from the germline V gene. CDR3 size: 13 residues. The V and J ends lost 6 bases and 1 base respectively, with 9 bases between them. The CDR3: CASSQGKNTEAFF. The CDR3 DNA reads TGTGCCAGCAGCCAGGGGAAGAACACTGAAGCTTTCTTT.

This clone was counted a single time. J is TRBJ1-3 and V is TRBV6-8; D is perhaps TRBD1 (6 bases). The ends were cut back, 5 bases at V and 1 base at J, with 15 bases in the middle. CDR1 and CDR2 from the germline V gene are MNHGY and SAAAGT. CDR3 length: 16 amino acids. This CDR3 reads CASSPLQGLSGNTIYF. For the CDR3, the DNA is TGTGCCAGCAGTCCCCTCCAGGGGCTTTCTGGAAACACCATATATTTT.

V and J are TRBV10-1 and TRBJ2-1, with 12 bases matching TRBD2. V shed 6 bases and J 5 bases; nucleotides not matched to a gene: 8. This CDR3 has 16 amino acids. From germline, CDR1 is WNHNN and CDR2 SYGVQD (reference sequence). This chain's CDR3 is CASSPGLAGFNNEQFF. The CDR3 DNA is TGCGCCAGCAGCCCCGGACTAGCGGGGTTTAACAATGAGCAGTTCTTC.

The chain combines TRBV5-6 with TRBJ2-3; no clear D. Germline CDR1 is SGHDT and CDR2 is YYEEEE. This CDR3 region has 15 residues. Trimming shortened V by 5 bases and J by 5 bases, and 18 bases separated the two germline ends. The CDR3: CASSRKPLFGDTQYF. The CDR3 DNA follows: TGTGCCAGCAGTAGAAAACCTTTATTCGGAGATACGCAGTATTTT.

This CDR3 is CASSPGVTGAYEQYF. The DNA of the CDR3 is TGTGCCAGCTCACCGGGGGTCACAGGGGCTTATGAGCAGTACTTC. The chain uses TRBV18 and TRBJ2-7, with 7 bases lining up with TRBD1. V shed 3 bases, J shed 7 bases, and the junction held 12 bases outside the gene matches. This CDR3 spans 15 amino acids. CDR1 is KGHSH, CDR2 LQKENI, per germline.

This clone was found once. The V and J genes are TRBV3-1 (or the pseudogene TRBV3-2) and TRBJ2-3; 9 nucleotides align to TRBD1. In germline, CDR1 is LGHDT, CDR2 YNNKEL (reference sequence). V gave up 1 base and J gave up 2 bases; unmatched junction bases: 4. The CDR3 sequence is 16 residues long. CDR3 residues: CASSQVQGAYTDTQYF. The DNA of the CDR3 is TGTGCCAGCAGCCAAGTACAGGGGGCTTACACAGATACGCAGTATTTT.

This clone was found once. Compared with germline, one end of the junction differs, possibly owing to a read error. The V gene is TRBV6-6, the J gene TRBJ1-6; 8 positions match TRBD1. The CDR3 is 16 amino acids. Germline V lookup: CDR1 MNHNY, CDR2 SVGAGI (reference sequence). CDR3 DNA sequence: TGTGCCAGCAGTCAAACTCTGACAGGGGTACCATCTAGTATAGACTTT. Protein: CASSQTLTGVPSSIDF.